This passage covers 4 T cell receptor beta chains from one sample sequenced in a study of T cells in localized non-small cell lung cancer. TCRdb's copy holds only in-frame clones and misses some; the assay was immunoSEQ multiplex PCR. The sample carries about 72,000 clones, approximately 84% recorded once. This material consisted of peripheral blood, taken before any cancer treatment. These receptor sequences come from a female donor over 55 with stage I lung adenocarcinoma.

The chain employs TRBV11-2 and TRBJ2-1, with 9 bases fitting TRBD2. The CDR3 loop spans 15 amino acids. The germline gives CDR1 SGHAT, CDR2 FQNNGV. The ends lost 5 bases at V and 8 bases at J; junction bases unmatched: 10. CDR3 sequence: CASSPGSSGSHEQFF. In nucleotides, the CDR3 is TGTGCCAGCAGCCCGGGAAGTAGCGGGAGCCATGAGCAGTTCTTC. The full variable domain, rest sourced from reference TRBV11-2 and TRBJ2-1, is EAGVAQSPRYKIIEKRQSVAFWCNPISGHATLYWYQQILGQGPKLLIQFQNNGVVDDSQLPKDRFSAERLKGVDSTLKIQPAKLEDSAVYLCASSPGSSGSHEQFFGPGTRLTVL.

The V gene is TRBV7-9, the J gene TRBJ1-1; D is perhaps TRBD1 (6 bases). Trimming removed 4 bases at V and 3 bases at J, with 12 bases between. Germline V gene sequence: CDR1 SEHNR, CDR2 FQNEAQ (reference sequence). The CDR3 is 14 residues long. CDR3 in amino acids: CASSSSGADTEAFF. DNA for the CDR3: TGTGCCAGCAGCTCTTCGGGGGCTGACACTGAAGCTTTCTTT.

The rearrangement links TRBV9 to TRBJ2-5; a weak D match, TRBD2 (7 bases). This CDR3 spans 16 amino acids. Trimming took off 2 bases at V and 4 bases at J, with 18 bases between the two ends. The germline V gene encodes CDR1 SGDLS and CDR2 YYNGEE. DNA of the CDR3: TGTGCCAGCAGCGTTGGAGGGGGGGCAGGAGGAGAGACCCAGTACTTC. This sequence encodes CASSVGGGAGGETQYF.

The J gene is TRBJ2-1, the V gene TRBV25-1, with 8 nucleotides matching TRBD1. CDR1 is MGHDK and CDR2 is SYGVNS in the germline V gene. Losses at the gene ends were 1 base for V and 3 bases for J; bases not matched to a gene: 8. The CDR3 totals 17 residues. The chain's CDR3 is CASSESPGRGHYNEQFF. CDR3 bases: TGTGCCAGCAGTGAATCGCCCGGCAGGGGGCACTACAATGAGCAGTTCTTC.